The 20 T cell receptor beta chains given below trace back to one sample, sequenced in a study of CD8 T cells in Susac syndrome (dated 2019 in TCRdb). Receptors were amplified or captured by the immunoSEQ multiplex PCR assay. RNA was extracted using the RNeasy kit, and roughly 0.5 to 1 ug of the RNA was reverse transcribed with random hexamers. TCRdb took the public reads, trimmed them with fastp at Q25, ran MiXCR for clone calling and kept in-frame beta chains. Every CDR3 protein is listed once, alongside the most common genes and DNA of its rows. Across this sample there are around 200,000 distinct CDR3 sequences, with 90% to 95% seen only once. Around 0.1% of the sample is in the top ten clones. Sequenced input: CD4+ T cells from PBMCs. The receptors here all came from a human donor with Susac syndrome.

The rearrangement joins TRBV5-1 to TRBJ1-6, with 12 bases lining up with TRBD1. The CDR3 loop spans 18 amino acids. The germline CDR1 and CDR2 sequences are SGHRS and YFSETQ. J was trimmed by 11 bases and V by 3 bases; bases with no gene match: 15. CDR3 sequence reads: CASSYRRNPGQGAPPLHF. For the CDR3, the DNA is TGCGCCAGCAGCTACCGGCGAAATCCGGGACAGGGGGCCCCACCCCTCCACTTT. Filled out from reference TRBV5-1 and TRBJ1-6, the complete variable domain reads KAGVTQTPRYLIKTRGQQVTLSCSPISGHRSVSWYQQTPGQGLQFLFEYFSETQRNKGNFPGRFSGRQFSNSRSEMNVSTLELGDSALYLCASSYRRNPGQGAPPLHFGNGTRLTVT.

The V gene is TRBV7-9, the J gene TRBJ2-2; D is uncertain. This CDR3 comprises 16 residues. V was cut by 1 base and J by 0 bases, with 9 bases left in between. Germline loops: CDR1 SEHNR, CDR2 FQNEAQ (reference sequence). This CDR3 is CASSLGSGPNTGELFF. The CDR3 region has the DNA TGTGCCAGCAGCTTAGGGTCTGGTCCGAACACCGGGGAGCTGTTTTTT. The full variable domain, completed using reference TRBV7-9 and TRBJ2-2, is DTGVSQNPRHKITKRGQNVTFRCDPISEHNRLYWYRQTLGQGPEFLTYFQNEAQLEKSRLLSDRFSAERPKGSFSTLEIQRTEQGDSAMYLCASSLGSGPNTGELFFGEGSRLTVL.

This clonotype occurred once. V is TRBV5-4 and J is TRBJ1-2, with unresolved D. The CDR3 length is 13 residues. Germline CDR1 and CDR2: SGHNT and YYREEE (reference sequence). V was trimmed by 4 bases and J by 8 bases, leaving 15 bases between them. The CDR3 region is CASSIPDSQGYTF. The CDR3 DNA reads as TGTGCCAGCAGCATACCAGATTCTCAAGGCTACACCTTC.

The chain joins TRBV30 to TRBJ2-2; tentatively, D is TRBD1 (6 bases). The length of the CDR3 is 15 residues. V gave up 0 bases and J gave up 6 bases, with 14 bases separating them. CDR1 is GTSNPN and CDR2 is SVGIG in the germline V gene (reference sequence). The CDR3: CAWSVRDKRAGELFF. CDR3 nucleotides: TGTGCCTGGAGTGTACGGGACAAACGGGCCGGGGAGCTGTTTTTT.

This rearrangement joins TRBV5-4 to TRBJ2-7; 7 bases fit TRBD2. There are 15 residues in the CDR3. Looked up from germline, CDR1 is SGHNT and CDR2 is YYREEE (reference sequence). J lost 8 bases, V lost 2 bases, and 13 bases had no gene match. As DNA, the CDR3 is TGTGCCAGCAGCTTCCCAAGCGGGGAGCCGGGGAAGCAGTACTTC. Amino acids: CASSFPSGEPGKQYF. Variable domain in full (rest from reference TRBV5-4 and TRBJ2-7): ETGVTQSPTHLIKTRGQQVTLRCSSQSGHNTVSWYQQALGQGPQFIFQYYREEENGRGNFPPRFSGLQFPNYSSELNVNALELDDSALYLCASSFPSGEPGKQYFGPGTRLTVT.

The CDR3 loop reads CAWRMDGSGKDTQYF. CDR3 nucleotide sequence: TGTGCCTGGAGGATGGACGGGAGCGGTAAAGATACGCAGTATTTT. This chain uses TRBV30 with TRBJ2-3; weak D call: TRBD2 (6 bases). This CDR3 comprises 15 residues. V was shortened by 3 bases and J by 5 bases, with 18 bases between the two germline ends. CDR1 and CDR2 (germline): GTSNPN, SVGIG (reference sequence).

V usage is TRBV6-6 and J usage is TRBJ2-3; TRBD1 matches 9 bases. This CDR3 has 15 amino acids. The V and J ends lost 8 bases and 3 bases, in that order; junction bases with no gene match: 9. Per the germline V gene, CDR1 is MNHNY and CDR2 is SVGAGI (reference sequence). The CDR3 DNA sequence: TGTGCCAGCGGGATACGACAGGGGGTGACAGATACGCAGTATTTT. It encodes CASGIRQGVTDTQYF.

The V and J genes are TRBV5-1 and TRBJ2-7; the match to TRBD1 covers 11 bases. V was pared by 5 bases and J by 1 base, with 8 bases of the junction left unmatched. This CDR3 has 16 amino acids. The V gene's germline CDR1 is SGHRS and CDR2 YFSETQ. The CDR3 bases are TGCGCCAGCAGACCGGGACAGGGGGTTGTGTCCTACGAGCAGTACTTC. Amino acid sequence: CASRPGQGVVSYEQYF.

Notes on this clonotype: A read error may account for a junction end that differs from germline. CDR3 residues: CASSLNNGGHLTF. CDR3 coding DNA: TGTGCCAGCAGTTTAAACAACGGCGGGCACTTAACTTTT. The chain combines TRBV27 with TRBJ2-3; the D gene is possibly TRBD2 (5 bases). The CDR3 totals 13 residues. CDR1 is MNHEY and CDR2 is SMNVEV in the germline V gene (reference sequence).

This chain connects TRBV5-1 to TRBJ2-5; 15 nucleotides align to TRBD2. Unmatched junction bases numbered 4, after V lost 2 bases and J lost 2 bases. Germline lookup yields CDR1 SGHRS and CDR2 YFSETQ. The CDR3 consists of 17 residues. CDR3 sequence (DNA): TGCGCCAGCAGCTTAGGGACTAGCGGGGGGATTCAAGAGACCCAGTACTTC. The encoded protein is CASSLGTSGGIQETQYF.

The J gene is TRBJ2-3, the V gene TRBV4-2; D is unresolved. Trimming removed 0 bases from V and 1 base from J, with 11 bases in between. The CDR3 extends over 16 amino acids. The germline CDR1 and CDR2 sequences are LGHNA and YNFKEQ. The DNA of the CDR3 is TGTGCCAGCAGCCAAGAGACGGCCCGACGCACAGATACGCAGTATTTT. It codes for CASSQETARRTDTQYF.

This clonotype was observed once. The chain is built from TRBV7-3 and TRBJ1-2; D gene ambiguous. The V end was cut by 4 bases, the J end by 7 bases, with 22 bases between. Germline CDR1 and CDR2: SGHTA and FQGTGA. The CDR3 covers 16 residues. CDR3 in amino acids: CASSSKAGRTTGGYTF. CDR3 in DNA: TGTGCCAGCAGCTCAAAGGCAGGCCGAACTACTGGTGGCTACACCTTC.

The J gene is TRBJ2-5, the V gene TRBV7-2; D is unresolved. This CDR3 spans 11 amino acids. V was shortened by 3 bases and J by 5 bases, with 4 bases between the two germline ends. The germline CDR1 and CDR2 sequences are SGHTA and FQGNSA. The CDR3 region is CASSFRETQYF. The CDR3 region has the DNA TGTGCCAGCAGCTTCCGGGAGACCCAGTACTTC.

V usage is TRBV6-6 and J usage is TRBJ1-1; perhaps TRBD1 as D (5 bases). The germline gives CDR1 MNHNY, CDR2 SVGAGI (reference sequence). The CDR3 runs 13 residues. Trimming removed 1 base at V and 6 bases at J, with 9 bases between. Written as DNA, the CDR3 is TGTGCCAGCAGTTACTATGGGGCGGCTGAAGCTTTCTTT. Translated: CASSYYGAAEAFF.

The chain recombines TRBV15 with TRBJ2-1; D possibly corresponds to TRBD2 (6 bases). CDR3 length: 13 residues. CDR1 is LNHNV, CDR2 YYDKDF, per germline (reference sequence). With 8 bases removed from V and 6 bases from J, the gap between germline ends came to 14 bases. The CDR3 loop reads CATGQRRGNEQFF. The CDR3 coding sequence is TGTGCCACCGGGCAGCGGAGGGGCAATGAGCAGTTCTTC.

The genes are TRBV10-3 and TRBJ2-2; D unresolved. V was trimmed by 8 bases and J by 4 bases, leaving 11 bases between them. The CDR3 spans 13 residues. CDR1 and CDR2 from the germline V gene are ENHRY and SYGVKD. Written as DNA, the CDR3 is TGTGCCATCCCTGAGGATCGCACCGGGGAGCTGTTTTTT. Its translation is CAIPEDRTGELFF.

The gene calls are TRBV12-3 or TRBV12-4 and TRBJ1-2; D gene ambiguous. Trimming took 3 bases from V and 2 from J, leaving 7 bases between them. This CDR3 has 13 amino acids. The CDR3 reads CASSFPSNYGYTF. The CDR3 DNA sequence: TGTGCCAGCAGTTTCCCCAGCAACTATGGCTACACCTTC.

To note about this clonotype: Germline and junction disagree at one end, which may indicate a read error. The chain uses TRBV6-5 and TRBJ2-5; the match to TRBD2 covers 9 bases. This CDR3 has 14 amino acids. The germline V gene has CDR1 MNHEY and CDR2 SVGAGI. The CDR3 region is CASSGTSGQGTQYF. The CDR3 DNA reads TGTGCCAGCAGTGGTACTAGCGGGCAAGGGACCCAGTACTTC.

There are a few counts of this clonotype. The V call is TRBV7-8, the J call TRBJ2-1; a possible D gene is TRBD2 (5 bases). Per germline, CDR1 SGHVS and CDR2 FQNEAQ. With 3 bases removed from V and 9 bases from J, the gap between germline ends came to 12 bases. The CDR3 runs to 13 residues. DNA for the CDR3: TGTGCCAGCAGCTTTCTCCGGGAAGGTGAGCAGTTCTTC. It specifies CASSFLREGEQFF.

The chain couples TRBV20-1 to TRBJ2-1, with 9 bases lining up with TRBD2. V was clipped by 6 bases and J by 0 bases; unmatched bases: 15. CDR1 is DFQATT and CDR2 is SNEGSKA in the germline V gene (reference sequence). The CDR3 is 18 amino acids. In DNA, the CDR3 is TGCAGTGCCATCCGGTCGAGAGCGGGGGGCAACTCCTACAATGAGCAGTTCTTC. As protein: CSAIRSRAGGNSYNEQFF.